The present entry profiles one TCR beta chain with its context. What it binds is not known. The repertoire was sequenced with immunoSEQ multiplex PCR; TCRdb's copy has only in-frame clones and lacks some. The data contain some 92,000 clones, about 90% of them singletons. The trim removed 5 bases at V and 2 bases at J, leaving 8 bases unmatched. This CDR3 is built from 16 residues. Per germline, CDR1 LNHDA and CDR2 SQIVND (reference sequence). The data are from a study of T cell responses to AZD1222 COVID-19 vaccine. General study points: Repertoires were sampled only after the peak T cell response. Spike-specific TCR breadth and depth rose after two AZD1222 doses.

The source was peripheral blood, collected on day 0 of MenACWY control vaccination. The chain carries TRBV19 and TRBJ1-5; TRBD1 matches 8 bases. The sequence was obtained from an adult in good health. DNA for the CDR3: TGTGCCAGTAGTGGACAGGGCGGGGTTGGCAATCAGCCCCAGCATTTT. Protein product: CASSGQGGVGNQPQHF. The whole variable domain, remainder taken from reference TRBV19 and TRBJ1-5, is DGGITQSPKYLFRKEGQNVTLSCEQNLNHDAMYWYRQDPGQGLRLIYYSQIVNDFQKGDIAEGYSVSREKKESFPLTVTSAQKNPTAFYLCASSGQGGVGNQPQHFGDGTRLSIL.